This T cell receptor beta chain was profiled in a study of T cells expressing NK-cell markers. Study-level information: Researchers got TCR beta repertoires out of sorted CD3+CD56+NKG2C+, CD3+CD56+NKG2C- and CD3+CD56-NKG2C+ T cells.

TCRdb re-analyzed the 5' RACE reads; it lists each CDR3 protein once, without DNA. Listed are about 20,000 distinct CDR3 sequences; approximately 53% falls within the top ten. The CDR3 loop spans 15 amino acids. Germline V gene data show CDR1 as SGHRS and CDR2 as YFSETQ. Study outcomes and limitations: The CD3+CD56-NKG2C+ fraction of a few donors was also led by these clonotypes. Questions lingered over whether expanded NKG2C+ T cell clones were HCMV-specific.

Of note for this clonotype: The antigen is not known.

The clonotype comes from a man between 18 and 69 years old in good health. This chain links TRBV5-1 with TRBJ1-5; TCRdb selects TRBD1, and the lack of DNA leaves this call unchecked. Sequenced input: blood T cells: a sorted CD56 or NKG2C T cell subset, CD4+ or CD8+ T cells, or bulk PBMC T cells (not recorded which). The CDR3 loop is CASSLAPGFKGPQHF.